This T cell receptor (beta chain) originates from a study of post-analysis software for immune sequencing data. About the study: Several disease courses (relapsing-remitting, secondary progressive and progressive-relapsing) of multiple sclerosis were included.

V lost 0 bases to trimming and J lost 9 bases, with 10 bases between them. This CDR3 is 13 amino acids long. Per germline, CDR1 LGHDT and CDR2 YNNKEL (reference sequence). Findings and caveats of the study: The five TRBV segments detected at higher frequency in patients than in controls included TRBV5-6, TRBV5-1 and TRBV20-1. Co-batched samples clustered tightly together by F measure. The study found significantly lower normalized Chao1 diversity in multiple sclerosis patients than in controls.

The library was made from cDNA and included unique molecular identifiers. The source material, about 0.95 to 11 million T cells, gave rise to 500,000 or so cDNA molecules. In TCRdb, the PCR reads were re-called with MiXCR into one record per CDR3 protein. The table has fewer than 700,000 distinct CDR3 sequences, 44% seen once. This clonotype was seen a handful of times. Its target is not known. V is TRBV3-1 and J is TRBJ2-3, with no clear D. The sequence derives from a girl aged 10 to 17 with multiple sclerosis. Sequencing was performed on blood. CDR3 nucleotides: TGTGCCAGCAGCCAAGATGCCCCCAACACGCAGTATTTT. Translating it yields CASSQDAPNTQYF.